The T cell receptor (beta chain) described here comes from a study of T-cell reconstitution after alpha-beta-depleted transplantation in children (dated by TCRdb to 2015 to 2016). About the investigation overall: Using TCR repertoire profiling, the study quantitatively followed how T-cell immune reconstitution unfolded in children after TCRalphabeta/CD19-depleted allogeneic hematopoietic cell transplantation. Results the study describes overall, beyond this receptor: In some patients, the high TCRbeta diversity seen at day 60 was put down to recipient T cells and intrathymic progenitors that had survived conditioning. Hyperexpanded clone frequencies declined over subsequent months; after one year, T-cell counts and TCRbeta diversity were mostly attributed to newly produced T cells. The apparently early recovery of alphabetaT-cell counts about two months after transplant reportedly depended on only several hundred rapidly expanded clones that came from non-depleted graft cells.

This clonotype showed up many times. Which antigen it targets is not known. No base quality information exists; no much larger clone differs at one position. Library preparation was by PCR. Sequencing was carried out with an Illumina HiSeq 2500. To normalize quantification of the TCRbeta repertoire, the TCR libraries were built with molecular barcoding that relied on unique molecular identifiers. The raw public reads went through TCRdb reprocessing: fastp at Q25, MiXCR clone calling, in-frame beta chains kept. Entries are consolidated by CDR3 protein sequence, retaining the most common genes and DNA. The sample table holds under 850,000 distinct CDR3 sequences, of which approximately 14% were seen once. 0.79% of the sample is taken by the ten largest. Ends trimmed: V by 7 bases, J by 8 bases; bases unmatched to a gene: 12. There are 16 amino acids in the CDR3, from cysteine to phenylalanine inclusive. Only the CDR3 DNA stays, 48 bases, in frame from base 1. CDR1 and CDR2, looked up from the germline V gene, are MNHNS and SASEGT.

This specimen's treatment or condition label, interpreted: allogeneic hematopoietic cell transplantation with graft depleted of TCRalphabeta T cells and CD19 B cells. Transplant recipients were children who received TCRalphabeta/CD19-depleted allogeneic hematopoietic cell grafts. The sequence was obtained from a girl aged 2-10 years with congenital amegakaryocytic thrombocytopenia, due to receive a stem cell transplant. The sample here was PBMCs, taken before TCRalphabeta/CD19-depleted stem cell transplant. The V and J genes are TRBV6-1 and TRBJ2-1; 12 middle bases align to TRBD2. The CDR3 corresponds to CASTHGASGRADEQFF. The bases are TGTGCCAGCACTCATGGGGCTAGCGGGAGGGCCGATGAGCAGTTCTTC.